These T cell receptor beta chains were read from a single sample in a study of shared clonotypes between healthy human individuals. Clones were sequenced by immunoSEQ multiplex PCR, and TCRdb holds only the in-frame ones, with some missing. The data show about 2 million clones, roughly 96% seen once. Sequenced input: naive CD4+ T cells sorted from blood. These receptors originate from a man aged 18 to 29 in good health. CDR3s include the opening cysteine and the closing phenylalanine or tryptophan. D genes are given only for firm matches. Only some rows state a clone size, as once, few, many or a class for expanded clones.

j_gene: TRBJ2-5; abundance: NA; d_gene: TRBD2; v_gene: TRBV30; CDR3nt: TGTGCCTGGAGTCGTGGTAGCGGGGGAGAGACCCAGTACTTC; CDR3aa: CAWSRGSGGETQYF
j_gene: TRBJ2-1; abundance: NA; d_gene: TRBD2; v_gene: TRBV5-1; CDR3nt: TGCGCCAGCAGCCAGGGACTAGCGGGAGACGAGCAGTTCTTC; CDR3aa: CASSQGLAGDEQFF
j_gene: TRBJ2-5; abundance: NA; d_gene: NA; v_gene: TRBV30; CDR3nt: TGTGCCTGGCAGGGACTCTACCAAGAGACCCAGTACTTC; CDR3aa: CAWQGLYQETQYF
j_gene: TRBJ2-3; abundance: NA; d_gene: NA; v_gene: TRBV28; CDR3nt: TGTGCCAGCAGTTTTATCCTCCGCACAGATACGCAGTATTTT; CDR3aa: CASSFILRTDTQYF
j_gene: TRBJ2-3; abundance: NA; d_gene: NA; v_gene: TRBV7-9; CDR3nt: TGTGCCAGCAGCTTAGTGTTGGGCACAGATACGCAGTATTTT; CDR3aa: CASSLVLGTDTQYF
j_gene: TRBJ2-5; abundance: NA; d_gene: NA; v_gene: TRBV14; CDR3nt: TGTGCCAGCAGCCACAACGGCTGGGAGACCCAGTACTTC; CDR3aa: CASSHNGWETQYF
j_gene: TRBJ2-7; abundance: NA; d_gene: NA; v_gene: TRBV9; CDR3nt: TGTGCCAGCAGCGGACAGCCGGGTTCGGACGAGCAGTACTTC; CDR3aa: CASSGQPGSDEQYF
j_gene: TRBJ1-2; abundance: NA; d_gene: TRBD1; v_gene: TRBV29-1; CDR3nt: TGCAGCGTTGAAGACCTAGGACAGGGCCGCTATGGCTACACCTTC; CDR3aa: CSVEDLGQGRYGYTF
j_gene: TRBJ1-1; abundance: NA; d_gene: NA; v_gene: TRBV18; CDR3nt: TGTGCCAGCTCACGGGCTCACCCACAGGGACTTATCATGAACACTGAAGCTTTCTTT; CDR3aa: CASSRAHPQGLIMNTEAFF
j_gene: TRBJ2-7; abundance: NA; d_gene: NA; v_gene: TRBV6-1; CDR3nt: TGTGCCAGCAACCTTTATGAGGGGCCCTACGAGCAGTACTTC; CDR3aa: CASNLYEGPYEQYF
j_gene: TRBJ2-2; abundance: NA; d_gene: NA; v_gene: TRBV7-3; CDR3nt: TGTGCCAGCAGCTTAACGAGAGGCCAGGGGGAGCTGTTTTTT; CDR3aa: CASSLTRGQGELFF
j_gene: TRBJ1-6; abundance: NA; d_gene: NA; v_gene: TRBV29-1; CDR3nt: TGCAGCGTTGAAGTGGGGGATGGACCCCTCCACTTT; CDR3aa: CSVEVGDGPLHF
j_gene: TRBJ2-7; abundance: once; d_gene: NA; v_gene: TRBV6-6; CDR3nt: TGTGCCAGCAGTTCCCTCGACCCTAGCTCCTACGAGCAGTACTTC; CDR3aa: CASSSLDPSSYEQYF
j_gene: TRBJ2-4; abundance: NA; d_gene: NA; v_gene: TRBV4-1; CDR3nt: TGCGCCAGCAGCCTGGACGGTCGAACGGGGCCGGGGAACATTCAGTACTTC; CDR3aa: CASSLDGRTGPGNIQYF
j_gene: TRBJ2-7; abundance: NA; d_gene: TRBD1; v_gene: TRBV2; CDR3nt: TGTGCCAGCAGTGAGTGGGGGTACAGGGGGAAAGGGTACGAGCAGTACTTC; CDR3aa: CASSEWGYRGKGYEQYF
j_gene: TRBJ1-2; abundance: NA; d_gene: NA; v_gene: TRBV12-5; CDR3nt: TGTGCTAGTGGTTTTGGGGGGCGCGACTTCCCAGGAGGCTACACCTTC; CDR3aa: CASGFGGRDFPGGYTF
j_gene: TRBJ2-2; abundance: NA; d_gene: NA; v_gene: TRBV9; CDR3nt: TGTGCCAGCAGCGTGGGACCCCGGCCGCCCGGGGAGCTGTTTTTT; CDR3aa: CASSVGPRPPGELFF
j_gene: TRBJ2-3; abundance: NA; d_gene: TRBD2; v_gene: TRBV5-1; CDR3nt: TGCGCCAGCAGCATCGGACTAGCGGTTAATACAGATACGCAGTATTTT; CDR3aa: CASSIGLAVNTDTQYF
j_gene: TRBJ2-5; abundance: NA; d_gene: TRBD2; v_gene: TRBV10-1; CDR3nt: TGCGCCAGCAGTGACGGGGCTAGCGGGCCCCGGCAAGAGACCCAGTACTTC; CDR3aa: CASSDGASGPRQETQYF
j_gene: TRBJ2-5; abundance: NA; d_gene: TRBD1; v_gene: TRBV10-2; CDR3nt: TGCGCCAGCAACGGACAGGGGTACCAAGAGACCCAGTACTTC; CDR3aa: CASNGQGYQETQYF
j_gene: TRBJ1-1; abundance: NA; d_gene: NA; v_gene: TRBV29-1; CDR3nt: TGCAGCGTTCGACGGATGAACACTGAAGCTTTCTTT; CDR3aa: CSVRRMNTEAFF